This T cell receptor beta chain stems from a study of blood T cell repertoires in COVID-19. Background on the study: There were acute and convalescent COVID-19 samples, and they came from the United States, Italy and Spain.

CDR3 length equals 11 residues. Per germline, CDR1 SEHNR and CDR2 FQNEAQ (reference sequence). V lost 4 bases and J lost 11; bases outside the gene matches: 1. Measured with immunoSEQ multiplex PCR; TCRdb has only the in-frame clones, and not every one. The sample carries 80,000 to 100,000 clones, 81% recorded once. V gene TRBV7-9 combines with J gene TRBJ1-5, with TRBD1 identical over 8 bases. The sequenced sample was peripheral blood. This receptor was identified in a man in his 60s with acute or convalescent COVID-19. The CDR3, as DNA: TGTGCCAGCAGCTCACAGGGGGCCCAGCATTTT. It encodes CASSSQGAQHF.